These 4 T cell receptor beta chains were all obtained from the same sample, sequenced in a study of T-cell memory formation after mild COVID-19. MiXCR, run by TCRdb on the 5' RACE reads, gives a single entry per CDR3 protein. The sample has roughly 600,000 distinct CDR3 sequences; under 20% are singletons. Sequenced: PBMCs or a T cell subset sorted from them (not recorded which). These receptor sequences come from an adult woman who had mild COVID-19 (a few samples of this study predate the infection). Cell type and time point are not known.

The chain uses TRBV27 and TRBJ1-3; no clear D gene. Germline V CDR1 and CDR2: MNHEY, SMNVEV (reference sequence). The CDR3 is made up of 16 amino acids. The V gene lost 6 bases and the J gene lost 0 bases, with 15 bases spanning the gap. The CDR3 sequence: CASSLRVPYSGNTIYF. The CDR3 coding sequence is TGTGCCAGCAGCCTCAGAGTTCCTTACTCTGGAAACACCATATATTTT.

In this sample, this clonotype turned up a few times. The V and J genes are TRBV5-4 and TRBJ2-1; D gene unclear. CDR1 and CDR2 from the germline V gene are SGHNT and YYREEE (reference sequence). V lost 2 bases, J lost 6 bases, and 12 bases lay in between. This CDR3 spans 14 amino acids. The CDR3 sequence is CASSFPLVGNEQFF. In DNA form, the CDR3 reads TGTGCCAGCAGCTTCCCCCTAGTAGGCAATGAGCAGTTCTTC.

The V gene is TRBV7-2, the J gene TRBJ1-1; 12 bases are shared with TRBD1. J gave up 0 bases and V 1 base, and 6 bases lay outside the gene matches. The CDR3 totals 18 residues. The germline CDR1 and CDR2 sequences are SGHTA and FQGNSA. The CDR3 sequence is CASSLGDRGPNMNTEAFF. The CDR3 DNA reads as TGTGCCAGCAGCTTAGGGGACAGGGGGCCCAACATGAACACTGAAGCTTTCTTT.

This chain connects TRBV2 to TRBJ2-7, with unresolved D. The V gene's germline CDR1 is SNHLY and CDR2 FYNNEI. The CDR3 runs to 13 residues. Trimming pared 8 bases from V and 7 bases from J, leaving 18 bases between. Written as DNA, the CDR3 is TGTGCCAGCTGTCGGAGACTCGCGAGTGAGCAGTACTTC. Translated, it gives CASCRRLASEQYF.